This T cell receptor beta chain was obtained from a study of T cell responses to AZD1222 COVID-19 vaccine. The assay was immunoSEQ multiplex PCR, and TCRdb's table has in-frame clones only and misses some. This sample has 80,000 to 100,000 clones, with 70% to 90% found just once. Trimming pared 1 base from V and 0 bases from J, leaving 16 bases between. The germline CDR1 and CDR2 sequences are LGHDT and YNNKEL (reference sequence). The CDR3 extends over 18 amino acids. Note on this clone: Its antigen is as yet unknown.

Regarding the study as a whole: In all cases, repertoires were sampled only after the peak T cell response. Elevations in Spike-specific TCR breadth and depth followed administration of two AZD1222 doses.

The material was peripheral blood, obtained 28 days after the second AZD1222 dose. The TCR comes from an adult who received the AZD1222 COVID-19 vaccine. The V and J genes are TRBV3-1 (or the pseudogene TRBV3-2) and TRBJ2-1; either TRBD1 or TRBD2 may supply D (5 bases each). The chain's CDR3 is CASSQGGGGWASYNEQFF. For the CDR3, the DNA is TGTGCCAGCAGCCAAGGCGGTGGGGGATGGGCCTCCTACAATGAGCAGTTCTTC.